The rows below give T cell receptor beta chains drawn from one sample of a study of T-cell memory formation after mild COVID-19. Using its own MiXCR run on the 5' RACE reads, TCRdb lists one record per CDR3 protein. The data show 390,000 or so distinct CDR3 sequences, roughly 15% seen once. The source material was PBMCs or a T cell subset sorted from them (not recorded which). These receptors originate from a man aged 18 to 29 who had mild COVID-19 (a few samples of this study predate the infection). Cell type and time point are not known. Each CDR3 is given with its conserved first and last residue. The D gene is left open where the match is weak. Clone sizes are given selectively: once, few, many, or a class where the clone is expanded.

J,D,V,size,CDR3,DNA
TRBJ2-2,-,TRBV7-3,-,CASTAGQGWAGELFF,TGTGCCAGCACCGCAGGGCAGGGTTGGGCCGGGGAGCTGTTTTTT
TRBJ2-1,-,TRBV7-2,many,CASSLTRGADNEQFF,TGTGCCAGCAGCTTAACCAGGGGGGCAGACAATGAGCAGTTCTTC
TRBJ2-3,TRBD1,TRBV12-3/TRBV12-4,-,CASRYQGVDTQYF,TGTGCCAGCAGGTACCAGGGGGTAGATACGCAGTATTTT
TRBJ2-3,TRBD1,TRBV20-1,-,CSARDRDVRGSDTQYF,TGCAGTGCACGGGACAGGGACGTTAGAGGATCAGATACGCAGTATTTT
TRBJ2-3,-,TRBV24-1,-,CATQGEGGSADTQYF,TGTGCCACCCAAGGAGAGGGGGGCTCGGCAGATACGCAGTATTTT
TRBJ2-1,TRBD1,TRBV29-1,-,CSVTGGSGGNEQFF,TGCAGCGTTACAGGGGGATCTGGTGGCAATGAGCAGTTCTTC
TRBJ2-1,TRBD2,TRBV6-4,many,CASSRTSGEGHEQFF,TGTGCCAGCAGCCGGACTAGCGGGGAGGGGCATGAGCAGTTCTTC
TRBJ2-5,-,TRBV7-9,-,CASSPPAGQETQYF,TGTGCCAGCAGCCCCCCAGCAGGCCAAGAGACCCAGTACTTC
TRBJ1-3,-,TRBV6-5,few,CASRKPGNTIYF,TGTGCCAGCAGAAAACCTGGAAACACCATATATTTT
TRBJ2-7,TRBD1,TRBV19,few,CASSIGAGGYYEQYF,TGTGCCAGTAGTATAGGCGCAGGGGGCTACTACGAGCAGTACTTC